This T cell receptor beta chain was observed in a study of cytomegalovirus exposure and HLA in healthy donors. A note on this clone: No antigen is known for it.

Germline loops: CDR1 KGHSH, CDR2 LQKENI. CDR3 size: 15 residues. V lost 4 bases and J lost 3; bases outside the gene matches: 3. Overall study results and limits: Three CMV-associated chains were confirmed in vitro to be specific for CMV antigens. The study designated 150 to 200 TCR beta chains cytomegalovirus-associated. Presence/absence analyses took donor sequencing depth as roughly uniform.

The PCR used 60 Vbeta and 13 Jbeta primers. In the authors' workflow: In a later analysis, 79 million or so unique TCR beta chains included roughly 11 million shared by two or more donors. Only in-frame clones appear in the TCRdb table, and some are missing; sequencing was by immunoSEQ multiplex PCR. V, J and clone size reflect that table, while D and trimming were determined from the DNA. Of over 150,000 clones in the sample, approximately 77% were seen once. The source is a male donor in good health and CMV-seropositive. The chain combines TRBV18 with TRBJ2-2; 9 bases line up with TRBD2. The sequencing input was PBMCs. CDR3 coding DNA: TGTGCCAGCTCACTGTGGACTAGCGACACCGGGGAGCTGTTTTTT. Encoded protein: CASSLWTSDTGELFF. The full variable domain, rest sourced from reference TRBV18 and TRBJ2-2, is NAGVMQNPRHLVRRRGQEARLRCSPMKGHSHVYWYRQLPEEGLKFMVYLQKENIIDESGMPKERFSAEFPKEGPSILRIQQVVRGDSAAYFCASSLWTSDTGELFFGEGSRLTVL.